The clone carrying this T cell receptor (beta chain) has a count of ten or more. Its antigen is as yet unknown. This sample was taken from a study of response to subunit inactivated influenza vaccine. Regarding the study as a whole: Every seasonal influenza vaccination brings in few new T cells, the authors suggested.

The CDR3 spans 17 residues. Trimming removed 0 bases from V and 4 bases from J, with 19 bases in between. From germline, CDR1 is DFQATT and CDR2 SNEGSKA (reference sequence). Using its own MiXCR run on the RT-PCR reads, TCRdb lists one record per CDR3 protein. The table shows almost 600,000 distinct CDR3 sequences, with roughly 15% occurring only once. V and J are TRBV20-1 and TRBJ1-5, with D possibly being TRBD1 (6 bases). The clonotype comes from a man between 45 and 60 years old who received an inactivated influenza vaccine. Sample: PBMCs from blood, taken approximately 12 days after vaccination. CDR3 coding DNA: TGCAGTGCTAGAGACCCTCTTGGGGCAGGGGCAAATCAGCCCCAGCATTTT. Its translation: CSARDPLGAGANQPQHF.